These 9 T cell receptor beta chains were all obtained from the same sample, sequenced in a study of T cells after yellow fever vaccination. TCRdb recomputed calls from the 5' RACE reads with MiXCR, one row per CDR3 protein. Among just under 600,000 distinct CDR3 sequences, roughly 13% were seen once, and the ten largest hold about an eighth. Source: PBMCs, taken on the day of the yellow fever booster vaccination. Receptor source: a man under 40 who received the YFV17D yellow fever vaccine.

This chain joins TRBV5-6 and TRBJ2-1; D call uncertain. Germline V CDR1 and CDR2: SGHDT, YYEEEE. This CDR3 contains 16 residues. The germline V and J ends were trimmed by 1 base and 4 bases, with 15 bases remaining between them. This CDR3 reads CASSLPAYRDYNEQFF. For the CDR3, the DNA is TGTGCCAGCAGCTTGCCAGCCTATAGGGATTACAATGAGCAGTTCTTC.

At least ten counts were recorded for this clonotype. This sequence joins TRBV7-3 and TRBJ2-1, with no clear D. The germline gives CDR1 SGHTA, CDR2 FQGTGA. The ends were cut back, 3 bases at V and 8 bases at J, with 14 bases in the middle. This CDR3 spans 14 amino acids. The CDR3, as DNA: TGTGCCAGCAGCTTGGTTAGCTCTTGGGATGAGCAGTTCTTC. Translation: CASSLVSSWDEQFF. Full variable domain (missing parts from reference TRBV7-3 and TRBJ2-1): GAGVSQTPSNKVTEKGKYVELRCDPISGHTALYWYRQSLGQGPEFLIYFQGTGAADDSGLPNDRFFAVRPEGSVSTLKIQRTERGDSAVYLCASSLVSSWDEQFFGPGTRLTVL.

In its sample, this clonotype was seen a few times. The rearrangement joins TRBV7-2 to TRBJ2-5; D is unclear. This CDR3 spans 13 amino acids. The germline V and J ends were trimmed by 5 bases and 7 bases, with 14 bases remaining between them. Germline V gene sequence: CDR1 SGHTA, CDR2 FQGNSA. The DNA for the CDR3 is TGTGCCAGCAGCCCCACGGGTAGAGGGACCCAGTACTTC. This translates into CASSPTGRGTQYF. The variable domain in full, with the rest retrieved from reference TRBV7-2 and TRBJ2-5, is GAGVSQSPSNKVTEKGKDVELRCDPISGHTALYWYRQSLGQGLEFLIYFQGNSAPDKSGLPSDRFSAERTGGSVSTLTIQRTQQEDSAVYLCASSPTGRGTQYFGPGTRLLVL.

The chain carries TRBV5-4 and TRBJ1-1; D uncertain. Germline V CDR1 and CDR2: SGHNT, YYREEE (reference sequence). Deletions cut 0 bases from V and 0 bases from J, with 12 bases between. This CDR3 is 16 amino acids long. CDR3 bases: TGTGCCAGCAGCTTGGAGAGCGTCCTGATGAACACTGAAGCTTTCTTT. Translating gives CASSLESVLMNTEAFF.

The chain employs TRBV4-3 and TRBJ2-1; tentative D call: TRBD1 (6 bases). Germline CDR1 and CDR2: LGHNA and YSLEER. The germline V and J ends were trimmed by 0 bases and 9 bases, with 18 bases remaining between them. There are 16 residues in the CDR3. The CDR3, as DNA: TGCGCCAGCAGCCAAGATAGCCAGGGCCCCAGGGGTGAGCAGTTCTTC. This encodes CASSQDSQGPRGEQFF.

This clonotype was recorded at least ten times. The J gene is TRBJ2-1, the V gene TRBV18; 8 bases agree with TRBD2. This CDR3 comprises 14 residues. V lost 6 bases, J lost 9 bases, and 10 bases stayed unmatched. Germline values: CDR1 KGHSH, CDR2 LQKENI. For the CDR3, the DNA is TGTGCCAGCTCCGATCCGGGACTAGGAGGTGAGCAGTTCTTC. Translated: CASSDPGLGGEQFF.

This CDR3 reads CASSFRGGSYTGELFF. CDR3 DNA sequence: TGTGCCAGCAGTTTCCGCGGCGGGAGCTACACCGGGGAGCTGTTTTTT. V is TRBV6-5 and J is TRBJ2-2; 7 bases match TRBD2. V gave up 4 bases and J gave up 3 bases; unmatched junction bases: 8. Germline loops: CDR1 MNHEY, CDR2 SVGAGI. The length of the CDR3 is 16 residues.

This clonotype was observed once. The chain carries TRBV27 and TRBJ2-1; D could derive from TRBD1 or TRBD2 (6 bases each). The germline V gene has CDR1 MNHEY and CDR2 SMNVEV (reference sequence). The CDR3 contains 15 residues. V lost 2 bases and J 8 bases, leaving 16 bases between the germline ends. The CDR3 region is CASSLMSGATDEQFF. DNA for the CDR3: TGTGCCAGCAGTTTAATGTCGGGGGCAACCGATGAGCAGTTCTTC.

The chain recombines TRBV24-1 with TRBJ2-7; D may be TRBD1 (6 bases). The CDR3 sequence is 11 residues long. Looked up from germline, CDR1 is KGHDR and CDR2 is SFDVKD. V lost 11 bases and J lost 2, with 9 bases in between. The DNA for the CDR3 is TGTGCCAAGACAGGTACCTACGAGCAGTACTTC. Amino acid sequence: CAKTGTYEQYF.